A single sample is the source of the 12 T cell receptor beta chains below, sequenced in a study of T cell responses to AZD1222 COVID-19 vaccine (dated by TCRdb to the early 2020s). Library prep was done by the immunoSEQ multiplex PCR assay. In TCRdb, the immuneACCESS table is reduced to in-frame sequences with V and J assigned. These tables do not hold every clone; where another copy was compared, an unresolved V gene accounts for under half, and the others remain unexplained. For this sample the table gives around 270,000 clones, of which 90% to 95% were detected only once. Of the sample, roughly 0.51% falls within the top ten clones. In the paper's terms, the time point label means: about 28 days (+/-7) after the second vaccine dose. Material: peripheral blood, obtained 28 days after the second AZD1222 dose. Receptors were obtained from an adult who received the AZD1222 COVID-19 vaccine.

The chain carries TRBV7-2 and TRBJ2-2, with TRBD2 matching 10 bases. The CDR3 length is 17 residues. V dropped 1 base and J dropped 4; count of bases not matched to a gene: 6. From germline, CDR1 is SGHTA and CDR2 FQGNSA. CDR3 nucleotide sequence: TGTGCCAGCAGCTTAGGAGCGGGAGGGTTCGGCACCGGGGAGCTGTTTTTT. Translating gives CASSLGAGGFGTGELFF.

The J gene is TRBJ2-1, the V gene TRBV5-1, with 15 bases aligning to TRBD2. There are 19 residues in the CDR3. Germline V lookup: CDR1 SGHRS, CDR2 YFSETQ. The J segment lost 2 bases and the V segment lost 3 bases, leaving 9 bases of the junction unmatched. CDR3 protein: CASSSNPGLAGGPYNEQFF. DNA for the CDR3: TGCGCCAGCAGCTCGAACCCGGGACTAGCGGGGGGCCCCTACAATGAGCAGTTCTTC.

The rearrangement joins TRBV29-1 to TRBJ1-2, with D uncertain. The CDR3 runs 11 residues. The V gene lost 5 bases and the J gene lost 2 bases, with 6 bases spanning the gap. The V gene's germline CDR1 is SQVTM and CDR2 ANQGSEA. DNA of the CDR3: TGCAGCGTTTTCCACAACTATGGCTACACCTTC. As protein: CSVFHNYGYTF.

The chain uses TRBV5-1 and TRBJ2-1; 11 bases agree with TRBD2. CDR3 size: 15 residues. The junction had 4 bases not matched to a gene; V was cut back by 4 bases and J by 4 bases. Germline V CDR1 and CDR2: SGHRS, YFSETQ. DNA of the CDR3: TGCGCCAGCAGCCCGGGACTAGCGGTTTACAATGAGCAGTTCTTC. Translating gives CASSPGLAVYNEQFF.

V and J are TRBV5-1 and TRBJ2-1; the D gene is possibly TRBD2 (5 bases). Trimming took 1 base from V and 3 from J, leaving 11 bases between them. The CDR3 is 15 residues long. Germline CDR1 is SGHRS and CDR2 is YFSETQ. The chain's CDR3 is CASSLLRVDYNEQFF. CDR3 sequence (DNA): TGCGCCAGCAGCTTGTTGAGGGTGGACTACAATGAGCAGTTCTTC.

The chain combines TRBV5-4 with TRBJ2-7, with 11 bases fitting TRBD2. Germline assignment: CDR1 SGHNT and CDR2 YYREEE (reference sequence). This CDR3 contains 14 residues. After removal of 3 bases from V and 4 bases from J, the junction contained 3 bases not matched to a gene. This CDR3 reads CASSSTSGSYEQYF. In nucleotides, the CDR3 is TGTGCCAGCAGCTCCACTAGCGGGAGTTACGAGCAGTACTTC.

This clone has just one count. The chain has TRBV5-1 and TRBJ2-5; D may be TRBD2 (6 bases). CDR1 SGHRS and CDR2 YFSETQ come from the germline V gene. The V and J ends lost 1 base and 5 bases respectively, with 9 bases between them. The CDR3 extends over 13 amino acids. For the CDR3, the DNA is TGCGCCAGCAGCTTGTCTGGGGGGGAGACCCAGTACTTC. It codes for CASSLSGGETQYF.

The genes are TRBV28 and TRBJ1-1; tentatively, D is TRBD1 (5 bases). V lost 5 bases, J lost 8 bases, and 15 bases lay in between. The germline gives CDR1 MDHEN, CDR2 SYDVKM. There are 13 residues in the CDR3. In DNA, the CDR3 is TGTGCCAGCAGTCCGGGGGTTTGGTACGAAGCTTTCTTT. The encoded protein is CASSPGVWYEAFF.

CDR3 amino acids: CASSLGEQPQHF. CDR3 in DNA: TGTGCCAGCAGTCTAGGTGAACAGCCCCAGCATTTT. The chain uses TRBV25-1 and TRBJ1-5; D is unresolved. The CDR3 is 12 amino acids. V lost 5 bases and J lost 7, with 9 bases in between. Per the germline V gene, CDR1 is MGHDK and CDR2 is SYGVNS.

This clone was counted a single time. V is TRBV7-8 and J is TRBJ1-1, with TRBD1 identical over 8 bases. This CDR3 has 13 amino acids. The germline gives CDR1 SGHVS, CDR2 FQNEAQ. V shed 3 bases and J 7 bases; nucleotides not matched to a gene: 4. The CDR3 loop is CASSFGQGDEAFF. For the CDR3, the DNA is TGTGCCAGCAGCTTTGGACAGGGCGATGAAGCTTTCTTT.

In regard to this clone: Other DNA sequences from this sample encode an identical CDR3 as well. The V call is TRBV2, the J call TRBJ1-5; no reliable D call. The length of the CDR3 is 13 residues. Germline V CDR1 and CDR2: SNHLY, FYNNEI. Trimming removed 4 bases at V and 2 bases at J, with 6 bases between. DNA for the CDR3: TGTGCCAGCAGTGGTTCAGGCAATCAGCCCCAGCATTTT. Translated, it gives CASSGSGNQPQHF. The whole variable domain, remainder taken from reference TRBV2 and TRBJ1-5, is EPEVTQTPSHQVTQMGQEVILRCVPISNHLYFYWYRQILGQKVEFLVSFYNNEISEKSEIFDDQFSVERPDGSNFTLKIRSTKLEDSAMYFCASSGSGNQPQHFGDGTRLSIL.

The CDR3: CASSPTTVSYNEQFF. CDR3 in DNA: TGCGCCAGCAGCCCAACGACAGTATCTTACAATGAGCAGTTCTTC. This chain joins TRBV5-1 and TRBJ2-1, with TRBD1 as a possible D gene (5 bases). The germline gives CDR1 SGHRS, CDR2 YFSETQ. V lost 4 bases to trimming and J lost 4 bases, with 15 bases between them. The CDR3 totals 15 residues.